The 14 T cell receptor beta chains below come from one sample, sequenced in a study of blood T cell repertoires in COVID-19. The protocol was immunoSEQ multiplex PCR, while the TCRdb copy is restricted to in-frame clones and leaves out a portion. The table shows about 170,000 clones, with approximately 87% occurring only once. The sample was PBMCs or T cells enriched from blood (not recorded which). The receptors stem from a woman in her forties or fifties who had recovered from COVID-19.

The chain couples TRBV19 to TRBJ1-1; 9 bases line up with TRBD1. Germline CDR1 LNHDA, CDR2 SQIVND (reference sequence). With 5 bases clipped from V and 5 bases from J, the junction kept 9 bases outside the gene matches. CDR3 size: 15 residues. The CDR3, as DNA: TGTGCCAGTAGTCCCTGGGGACAGGGACGGACTGAAGCTTTCTTT. Translating gives CASSPWGQGRTEAFF. The variable domain in full, completed from reference TRBV19 and TRBJ1-1, reads DGGITQSPKYLFRKEGQNVTLSCEQNLNHDAMYWYRQDPGQGLRLIYYSQIVNDFQKGDIAEGYSVSREKKESFPLTVTSAQKNPTAFYLCASSPWGQGRTEAFFGQGTRLTVV.

The chain recombines TRBV20-1 with TRBJ2-2; D gene unclear. V lost 6 bases and J lost 8, with 10 bases in between. This CDR3 has 11 residues. Per the germline V gene, CDR1 is DFQATT and CDR2 is SNEGSKA (reference sequence). For the CDR3, the DNA is TGCAGTGCCCACTCGTTAGGGGAGCTGTTTTTT. Translating gives CSAHSLGELFF.

The chain couples TRBV4-2 to TRBJ2-4; TRBD1 agrees at 9 bases. Germline CDR1 reads LGHNA; CDR2 reads YNFKEQ. This CDR3 is built from 16 residues. V trimming: 6 bases; J trimming: 7 bases; junction bases outside the gene matches: 13. The CDR3 DNA reads as TGTGCCAGCAGAACTGACCGGGACAGGGTATCGAACATTCAGTACTTC. This translates into CASRTDRDRVSNIQYF.

The chain uses TRBV4-1 and TRBJ1-1, with D hard to call. The V end lost 5 bases, the J end lost 1 base, and 8 bases lay between the germline ends. Germline CDR1 reads MGHRA; CDR2 reads YSYEKL. The CDR3 runs 13 residues. This CDR3 reads CASSSERNTEAFF. The CDR3 DNA follows: TGCGCCAGCAGCAGCGAGCGGAACACTGAAGCTTTCTTT.

Only a few counts were recorded for this clone. The chain has TRBV19 and TRBJ1-3; D is uncertain. The ends were cut back, 8 bases at V and 0 bases at J, with 23 bases in the middle. Looked up from germline, CDR1 is LNHDA and CDR2 is SQIVND (reference sequence). This CDR3 contains 18 residues. The CDR3 loop is CASQNPSGMEASGNTIYF. CDR3 bases: TGTGCCAGTCAAAACCCCTCGGGGATGGAGGCCTCTGGAAACACCATATATTTT.

The V gene is TRBV4-1, the J gene TRBJ2-5; TRBD1 matches 8 bases. Germline CDR1 is MGHRA and CDR2 is YSYEKL. J lost 4 bases, V lost 1 base, and 2 bases had no gene match. This CDR3 region has 14 residues. This chain's CDR3 is CASSQGTGPETQYF. The CDR3 nucleotides read TGCGCCAGCAGCCAAGGGACAGGGCCAGAGACCCAGTACTTC.

In its sample, this clone was seen a few times. The chain carries TRBV6-5 and TRBJ1-1; TRBD1 matches 7 bases. This CDR3 has 11 amino acids. Unmatched junction bases numbered 3, after V lost 6 bases and J lost 8 bases. Per germline, CDR1 MNHEY and CDR2 SVGAGI. The CDR3 sequence is CASSRDREAFF. CDR3 nucleotide sequence: TGTGCCAGCAGCCGGGACAGAGAAGCTTTCTTT.

The chain combines TRBV6-2 or TRBV6-3 with TRBJ2-5, with D possibly matching TRBD1 (5 bases). The V end lost 2 bases, the J end lost 1 base, and 11 bases lay between the germline ends. This CDR3 has 15 amino acids. The V gene's germline CDR1 is MNHEY and CDR2 SVGEGT. This chain's CDR3 is CASSYPGQGQETQYF. The CDR3 nucleotides are TGTGCCAGCAGTTACCCCGGGCAGGGCCAAGAGACCCAGTACTTC.

The chain has TRBV19 and TRBJ1-6, with D perhaps matching TRBD1 (5 bases). Trimming left V 5 bases short and J 4 bases short, with 12 bases between. The CDR3 runs to 15 residues. Germline lookup yields CDR1 LNHDA and CDR2 SQIVND (reference sequence). This CDR3 reads CASSPAGTYNSPLHF. The CDR3 region has the DNA TGTGCCAGTAGTCCAGCGGGGACGTATAATTCACCCCTCCACTTT.

The V gene is TRBV28, the J gene TRBJ2-2; D is perhaps TRBD2 (5 bases). The germline gives CDR1 MDHEN, CDR2 SYDVKM. The CDR3 covers 17 residues. V lost 8 bases, J lost 2 bases, and 21 bases lay in between. Here the CDR3 DNA reads TGTGCCAGCGGCTACCCCATGGAGCGGATTAACACCGGGGAGCTGTTTTTT. Its protein is CASGYPMERINTGELFF.

The chain has TRBV25-1 and TRBJ1-3; D call uncertain. V was pared by 3 bases and J by 7 bases, with 10 bases between. Germline V CDR1 and CDR2: MGHDK, SYGVNS. This CDR3 spans 13 amino acids. CDR3 sequence: CASSESGGNTIYF. The DNA for the CDR3 is TGTGCCAGCAGTGAGTCGGGAGGGAACACCATATATTTT. The full variable domain, completed using reference TRBV25-1 and TRBJ1-3, is EADIYQTPRYLVIGTGKKITLECSQTMGHDKMYWYQQDPGMELHLIHYSYGVNSTEKGDLSSESTVSRIRTEHFPLTLESARPSHTSQYLCASSESGGNTIYFGEGSWLTVV.

The genes are TRBV4-1 and TRBJ1-2, with D possibly being TRBD1 (6 bases). From germline, CDR1 is MGHRA and CDR2 YSYEKL. V lost 1 base and J 8 bases, leaving 17 bases between the germline ends. CDR3 size: 15 residues. The CDR3, as DNA: TGCGCCAGCAGCCAAGGGGGCCGGGGGGCGGTAGGCTACACCTTC. Its protein is CASSQGGRGAVGYTF.

The chain carries TRBV5-1 and TRBJ1-4, with 11 nucleotides matching TRBD1. The J segment lost 0 bases and the V segment lost 4 bases, leaving 2 bases of the junction unmatched. Germline-derived CDR1 and CDR2 are SGHRS and YFSETQ. CDR3 size: 16 residues. DNA for the CDR3: TGCGCCAGCAGCGGGGGACAGGGGGCAACTAATGAAAAACTGTTTTTT. It codes for CASSGGQGATNEKLFF.

The V gene is TRBV18, the J gene TRBJ1-5; TRBD1 might be the D (6 bases). Looked up from germline, CDR1 is KGHSH and CDR2 is LQKENI. The CDR3 runs 16 residues. Trimming left V 6 bases short and J 1 base short, with 16 bases between. CDR3 DNA sequence: TGTGCCAGCTCGGCCGGACAGCAGGGGAGCAATCAGCCCCAGCATTTT. Encoded protein: CASSAGQQGSNQPQHF.